Shown below are 28 T cell receptor beta chains from a single sample sequenced in a study of blood T cells in healthy people across ages. Primers used in a second PCR of about 7 to 11 cycles were a sample-barcoded 5' primer and a J-beta primer mix. TCRdb independently ran MiXCR on the 5' RACE reads; one entry per CDR3 protein. The table has hundreds of thousands of distinct CDR3 sequences, 40% to 50% seen once. The source material was blood. All receptors derive from a man between 60 and 75 years old in good health.

The J gene is TRBJ2-7, the V gene TRBV14; the D gene is possibly TRBD1 (6 bases). The germline V and J ends were trimmed by 4 bases and 4 bases, with 17 bases remaining between them. The CDR3 totals 15 residues. Per the germline V gene, CDR1 is SGHDN and CDR2 is FVKESK. CDR3 nucleotide sequence: TGTGCCAGCAGCCTACCGGGACATGGCATTTACGAGCAGTACTTC. Its protein is CASSLPGHGIYEQYF.

As to this clonotype: Being one base from a much bigger clone, this may be a read error. The V call is TRBV28, the J call TRBJ2-5; 8 nucleotides line up with TRBD2. CDR1 and CDR2 (germline): MDHEN, SYDVKM. The CDR3 is 14 amino acids. As DNA, the CDR3 is TGTGCCAGCAGCCTACTAGCGGACCAAGGGACCCAGTACTTC. Its protein product is CASSLLADQGTQYF.

The V gene is TRBV4-1, the J gene TRBJ1-5; no clear D gene. Germline V lookup: CDR1 MGHRA, CDR2 YSYEKL. This CDR3 contains 14 residues. The V and J ends lost 1 base and 6 bases respectively, with 10 bases between them. CDR3 DNA: TGCGCCAGCAGCCAAGGGCTGGGAAGTCAGCCCCAGCATTTT. This sequence encodes CASSQGLGSQPQHF.

The V and J genes are TRBV6-2 or TRBV6-3 and TRBJ2-1, with TRBD2 matching over 8 bases. The V gene's germline CDR1 is MNHEY and CDR2 SVGEGT. The CDR3 runs to 12 residues. Trimming took 4 bases from V and 10 from J; bases not matched to a gene: 3. Written as DNA, the CDR3 is TGTGCCAGCAGTTGGACTAGCAGGGAGCAGTTCTTC. Its protein is CASSWTSREQFF.

In this sample, this clonotype turned up a few times. The chain combines TRBV12-3 or TRBV12-4 with TRBJ1-6; D is perhaps TRBD1 (5 bases). With 4 bases removed from V and 0 bases from J, the gap between germline ends came to 10 bases. The CDR3 covers 16 residues. Here the CDR3 DNA reads TGTGCCAGCAGTTGGGGTAGGGGCTCCTATAATTCACCCCTCCACTTT. Encoded protein: CASSWGRGSYNSPLHF.

This clonotype was seen a few times. This rearrangement joins TRBV9 to TRBJ2-5; 7 nucleotides agree with TRBD1. The CDR3 is 13 residues long. Germline CDR1 and CDR2: SGDLS and YYNGEE. V dropped 3 bases and J dropped 3; count of bases not matched to a gene: 2. The CDR3 here is CASSEGTEETQYF. CDR3 bases: TGTGCCAGCAGCGAGGGGACAGAAGAGACCCAGTACTTC.

A remark on this clonotype: This clone may be a read error of a much larger clone one base away. The rearrangement joins TRBV30 to TRBJ1-4; tentatively, D is TRBD1 (5 bases). CDR1 and CDR2 (germline): GTSNPN, SVGIG (reference sequence). The length of the CDR3 is 15 residues. The CDR3 spells CAWRTATSTNEKPFF. CDR3 sequence (DNA): TGTGCCTGGAGGACAGCTACTTCAACTAATGAAAAACCGTTTTTT.

The table lists this clonotype with a count of one. The chain recombines TRBV13 with TRBJ2-3, with D perhaps TRBD2 (6 bases). The CDR3 is made up of 13 amino acids. From germline, CDR1 is PRHDT and CDR2 FYEKMQ (reference sequence). The V gene lost 5 bases and the J gene lost 5 bases, with 11 bases spanning the gap. The CDR3 protein is CASSPLSGDTQYF. DNA of the CDR3: TGTGCCAGCAGCCCCCTTAGCGGAGATACGCAGTATTTT.

This clonotype was observed a handful of times. V usage is TRBV7-8 and J usage is TRBJ2-1; D is undetermined. The CDR3 runs to 13 residues. Germline V CDR1 and CDR2: SGHVS, FQNEAQ. The ends were cut back, 7 bases at V and 10 bases at J, with 17 bases in the middle. DNA of the CDR3: TGTGCCAGCAACCAGATCCCAGAGGACGAGCAGTTCTTC. It yields the protein CASNQIPEDEQFF.

The gene calls are TRBV6-2 or TRBV6-3 and TRBJ2-2; 7 nucleotides agree with TRBD2. The CDR3 consists of 18 residues. Germline V CDR1 and CDR2: MNHEY, SVGEGT. The V segment lost 5 bases and the J segment 1 base; nucleotides outside the gene matches: 13. The CDR3 DNA sequence: TGTGCCAGCAGTCCGCGACTTGGGAGCGGGAAGAACACCGGGGAGCTGTTTTTT. Protein: CASSPRLGSGKNTGELFF.

The chain joins TRBV20-1 to TRBJ2-5; D is possibly TRBD2 (5 bases). The CDR3 is 12 amino acids. V was shortened by 5 bases and J by 11 bases, with 18 bases between the two germline ends. Germline lookup yields CDR1 DFQATT and CDR2 SNEGSKA (reference sequence). The CDR3 DNA reads as TGCAGTGCTGCATTAGGGAGCAATGAGCAGTACTTC. It specifies CSAALGSNEQYF.

V and J are TRBV2 and TRBJ1-2, with a tentative D call TRBD1 (6 bases). This CDR3 spans 13 amino acids. The V and J ends lost 3 bases and 5 bases respectively, with 10 bases between them. Germline V lookup: CDR1 SNHLY, CDR2 FYNNEI. The CDR3 protein is CASSEETGYGYTF. CDR3 nucleotides: TGTGCCAGCAGTGAGGAGACAGGATATGGCTACACCTTC.

The rearrangement links TRBV11-2 to TRBJ2-4; TRBD2 agrees at 7 bases. The CDR3 runs to 16 residues. V shed 5 bases and J 13 bases; nucleotides not matched to a gene: 20. Germline V CDR1 and CDR2: SGHAT, FQNNGV. The CDR3 is CASSRLGGSRTYKQYF. The DNA for the CDR3 is TGTGCCAGCAGCCGATTGGGGGGGTCAAGAACCTACAAGCAGTACTTC.

The V gene is TRBV28, the J gene TRBJ2-2; D gene unclear. The CDR3 extends over 15 amino acids. With 7 bases removed from V and 0 bases from J, the gap between germline ends came to 12 bases. The germline V gene encodes CDR1 MDHEN and CDR2 SYDVKM. In DNA, the CDR3 is TGTGCCAGCACCTCGGCACGGACGAACACCGGGGAGCTGTTTTTT. Its protein product is CASTSARTNTGELFF.

This chain connects TRBV5-1 to TRBJ2-5; 8 positions match TRBD1. Germline trimming cut 2 bases from V and 3 bases from J; bases unmatched to any gene: 6. The CDR3 is 15 amino acids. Germline V gives CDR1 SGHRS, CDR2 YFSETQ. CDR3 protein: CASSFRETGEETQYF. For the CDR3, the DNA is TGCGCCAGCAGCTTCAGGGAGACAGGGGAAGAGACCCAGTACTTC.

This clonotype has more than one count but fewer than ten. A much larger clonotype is one base distant, so this may be a read error. This rearrangement joins TRBV12-3 or TRBV12-4 to TRBJ2-4, with D possibly TRBD1 on 6 matching bases. V was shortened by 5 bases and J by 2 bases, with 10 bases between the two germline ends. This CDR3 region has 14 residues. This CDR3 reads CASSVQGTKNIQYF. For the CDR3, the DNA is TGTGCCAGCAGTGTACAGGGTACCAAAAACATTCAGTACTTC.

A few counts support this clonotype. The V and J genes are TRBV7-2 and TRBJ2-1, with TRBD1 identical over 8 bases. The J segment lost 10 bases and the V segment lost 6 bases, leaving 14 bases of the junction unmatched. CDR1 is SGHTA, CDR2 FQGNSA, per germline. The CDR3 loop spans 15 amino acids. DNA of the CDR3: TGTGCCAGCAGTACTCCCGGGACAGGTTTTTGGGAGCAGTTCTTC. Translation gives CASSTPGTGFWEQFF. The entire variable domain, with the rest obtained from reference TRBV7-2 and TRBJ2-1, is as follows: GAGVSQSPSNKVTEKGKDVELRCDPISGHTALYWYRQSLGQGLEFLIYFQGNSAPDKSGLPSDRFSAERTGGSVSTLTIQRTQQEDSAVYLCASSTPGTGFWEQFFGPGTRLTVL.

Only a few counts were recorded for this clonotype. The chain couples TRBV4-1 to TRBJ2-7; TRBD1 agrees at 7 bases. The CDR3 loop spans 16 amino acids. V lost 3 bases and J lost 0; bases outside the gene matches: 8. Germline V gene data show CDR1 as MGHRA and CDR2 as YSYEKL. The CDR3 reads CASSQGTGTASYEQYF. CDR3 sequence (DNA): TGCGCCAGCAGCCAGGGCACCGGGACAGCCTCCTACGAGCAGTACTTC.

V and J are TRBV7-9 and TRBJ1-2; 7 nucleotides align to TRBD1. Germline V lookup: CDR1 SEHNR, CDR2 FQNEAQ (reference sequence). With V trimmed by 5 bases and J by 6 bases, 6 bases remained unmatched. The CDR3 extends over 13 amino acids. CDR3 residues: CASSIDRADGYTF. As DNA, the CDR3 is TGTGCCAGCAGCATAGACAGGGCCGATGGCTACACCTTC. Full variable domain (missing parts from reference TRBV7-9 and TRBJ1-2): DTGVSQNPRHKITKRGQNVTFRCDPISEHNRLYWYRQTLGQGPEFLTYFQNEAQLEKSRLLSDRFSAERPKGSFSTLEIQRTEQGDSAMYLCASSIDRADGYTFGSGTRLTVV.

This clonotype was picked up a small number of times. The chain recombines TRBV15 with TRBJ2-7; D gene unclear. This CDR3 has 13 amino acids. Trimming pared 0 bases from V and 2 bases from J, leaving 5 bases between. Per the germline V gene, CDR1 is LNHNV and CDR2 is YYDKDF (reference sequence). The CDR3 region has the DNA TGTGCCACCAGCAGAGAACAGCCCTACGAGCAGTACTTC. Amino acids: CATSREQPYEQYF.

The genes are TRBV5-1 and TRBJ2-3; no clear D. V was clipped by 0 bases and J by 1 base, with 9 bases between them. Germline assignment: CDR1 SGHRS and CDR2 YFSETQ. The CDR3 consists of 15 residues. CDR3 loop: CASSLGAARTDTQYF. CDR3 in DNA: TGCGCCAGCAGCTTGGGGGCAGCTCGCACAGATACGCAGTATTTT.

V and J are TRBV6-1 and TRBJ1-5; TRBD1 matches 9 bases. The trim removed 1 base at V and 2 bases at J, leaving 3 bases unmatched. CDR3 length: 16 residues. Germline V CDR1 and CDR2: MNHNS, SASEGT. CDR3 sequence: CASSEGRTGGNQPQHF. The CDR3 DNA reads TGTGCCAGCAGTGAAGGCCGGACAGGGGGCAATCAGCCCCAGCATTTT.

This clonotype was seen repeatedly, ten times or more. The rearrangement uses TRBV7-2 and TRBJ2-3; D is ambiguous. Trimming took off 2 bases at V and 4 bases at J, with 4 bases between the two ends. CDR1 is SGHTA, CDR2 FQGNSA, per germline. The CDR3 contains 12 residues. Here the CDR3 DNA reads TGTGCCAGCAGCTTATTTCCAGATACGCAGTATTTT. Translation gives CASSLFPDTQYF.

The chain uses TRBV29-1 and TRBJ2-1; the match to TRBD2 covers 14 bases. The CDR3 is made up of 14 amino acids. Germline V gives CDR1 SQVTM, CDR2 ANQGSEA. V was clipped by 1 base and J by 8 bases; unmatched bases: 1. DNA for the CDR3: TGCAGCGTTGAAGGACTAGCGGGGGGGCATGAGCAGTTCTTC. This translates into CSVEGLAGGHEQFF.

This clonotype turned up a few times. V gene TRBV6-1 combines with J gene TRBJ1-2; the match to TRBD1 covers 8 bases. V dropped 3 bases and J dropped 6; count of bases not matched to a gene: 6. Per germline, CDR1 MNHNS and CDR2 SASEGT. The CDR3 extends over 14 amino acids. The CDR3 loop is CASSERTGKNGYTF. In DNA form, the CDR3 reads TGTGCCAGCAGTGAGAGGACAGGGAAGAATGGCTACACCTTC.

The rearrangement links TRBV12-3 or TRBV12-4 to TRBJ1-2; a weak D match, TRBD1 (5 bases). The ends were cut back, 6 bases at V and 4 bases at J, with 18 bases in the middle. The CDR3 extends over 15 amino acids. CDR3 bases: TGTGCCAGCAGAACCCAACCCGGGGGAACCTATGGCTACACCTTC. This codes for CASRTQPGGTYGYTF.

This clonotype was counted many times. The genes are TRBV6-5 and TRBJ2-3; the match to TRBD1 covers 11 bases. CDR3 size: 15 residues. Germline lookup yields CDR1 MNHEY and CDR2 SVGAGI. Trimming removed 4 bases from V and 6 bases from J; junction bases left unmatched: 6. CDR3 loop: CASSSRTGGSDTQYF. The CDR3 DNA is TGTGCCAGCAGTTCCAGGACAGGGGGCTCGGATACGCAGTATTTT.

V gene TRBV12-3 or TRBV12-4 combines with J gene TRBJ2-2, with TRBD2 matching 7 bases. Losses at the gene ends were 5 bases for V and 7 bases for J; bases not matched to a gene: 7. CDR3 length: 14 residues. The CDR3 DNA follows: TGTGCCAGCAGTAGAGACCCTAGCGGCGGGGAGCTGTTTTTT. Protein sequence: CASSRDPSGGELFF.